The 18 T cell receptor beta chains below were found in one sample sequenced in a study of long-term antiretroviral therapy in people with HIV. The assay, immunoSEQ v3.0, was run at survey level. Method: immunoSEQ multiplex PCR; TCRdb's copy keeps in-frame clones and lacks some. The sample consists of some 17,000 clones, around four fifths of them appearing once. This specimen was unsorted PBMCs, taken around 2.2 years before starting antiretroviral therapy. Receptor source: a man aged 25 to 40 with HIV.

J is TRBJ2-1 and V is TRBV7-2, with D hard to call. This CDR3 is 12 amino acids long. Germline values: CDR1 SGHTA, CDR2 FQGNSA. V lost 5 bases, J lost 7 bases, and 9 bases lay in between. The CDR3 protein is CASSPGGNEQFF. In DNA, the CDR3 is TGTGCCAGCAGCCCCGGCGGAAATGAGCAGTTCTTC.

This clone was observed a single time. This chain uses TRBV5-8 with TRBJ2-2; 8 positions match TRBD2. Germline CDR1 reads SGHTS; CDR2 reads YDEGEE. The CDR3 length is 15 residues. Trimming at V came to 4 bases and at J to 4 bases, leaving 6 bases not matched to a gene. The CDR3 loop reads CASSRSGGITGELFF. CDR3 nucleotides: TGTGCCAGCAGCCGGAGCGGGGGAATCACCGGGGAGCTGTTTTTT.

The chain employs TRBV5-4 and TRBJ2-1; 8 bases are shared with TRBD2. V was clipped by 2 bases and J by 10 bases; unmatched bases: 8. The CDR3 has 14 residues. Germline V CDR1 and CDR2: SGHNT, YYREEE (reference sequence). CDR3 bases: TGTGCCAGCAGCTTCGGGGGGGCATCCGGCGAGCAGTTCTTC. It codes for CASSFGGASGEQFF.

The rearrangement links TRBV29-1 to TRBJ1-2; D not certain. V was trimmed by 7 bases and J by 0 bases, leaving 12 bases between them. The CDR3 length is 13 residues. The germline V gene encodes CDR1 SQVTM and CDR2 ANQGSEA. CDR3 sequence (DNA): TGCAGCGCCGAGGAAGTAGCTAACTATGGCTACACCTTC. The encoded protein is CSAEEVANYGYTF.

The chain is built from TRBV5-1 and TRBJ2-1, with TRBD2 identical over 7 bases. V lost 8 bases to trimming and J lost 6 bases; unmatched junction nucleotides: 5. Germline values: CDR1 SGHRS, CDR2 YFSETQ. The CDR3 consists of 12 residues. The CDR3 DNA reads as TGCGCCAGTTCCCCGGGAGGCAATGAGCAGTTCTTC. This sequence encodes CASSPGGNEQFF.

The gene calls are TRBV5-1 and TRBJ2-2, with D possibly TRBD1 on 5 matching bases. Deletions cut 0 bases from V and 6 bases from J, with 18 bases between. The CDR3 has 17 amino acids. From germline, CDR1 is SGHRS and CDR2 YFSETQ. CDR3 in DNA: TGCGCCAGCAGCTTGGTCGAAACAGGCGGCTCGGCCGGGGAGCTGTTTTTT. This codes for CASSLVETGGSAGELFF.

The V gene is TRBV4-1, the J gene TRBJ2-5; 7 nucleotides match TRBD1. CDR1 and CDR2 (germline): MGHRA, YSYEKL. Trimming took 1 base from V and 4 from J; bases not matched to a gene: 6. CDR3 size: 15 residues. DNA of the CDR3: TGCGCCAGCAGCCAAGTGGGGACAGCTTTAGAGACCCAGTACTTC. Translation: CASSQVGTALETQYF.

V usage is TRBV5-1 and J usage is TRBJ1-1; TRBD1 is a possible D gene (5 bases). This CDR3 contains 14 residues. CDR1 and CDR2 from the germline V gene are SGHRS and YFSETQ. The ends were cut back, 1 base at V and 11 bases at J, with 18 bases in the middle. CDR3 loop: CASSLTNTGLGAFF. In DNA form, the CDR3 reads TGCGCCAGCAGCTTGACCAATACAGGCCTGGGGGCTTTCTTT. Using reference TRBV5-1 and TRBJ1-1 for the parts outside the CDR3, the full variable domain is KAGVTQTPRYLIKTRGQQVTLSCSPISGHRSVSWYQQTPGQGLQFLFEYFSETQRNKGNFPGRFSGRQFSNSRSEMNVSTLELGDSALYLCASSLTNTGLGAFFGQGTRLTVV.

The CDR3 reads CASSERGRGNQPQHF. The DNA for the CDR3 is TGTGCCAGCAGTGAGAGGGGCCGGGGGAATCAGCCCCAGCATTTT. This chain links TRBV6-1 with TRBJ1-5; D might be TRBD1 (5 bases). The germline V and J ends were trimmed by 3 bases and 4 bases, with 13 bases remaining between them. Germline assignment: CDR1 MNHNS and CDR2 SASEGT. The CDR3 covers 15 residues.

In its sample, this clone was seen once. The chain combines TRBV10-3 with TRBJ2-3; D is unclear. The CDR3 totals 16 residues. Germline V gene sequence: CDR1 ENHRY, CDR2 SYGVKD. The V end was cut by 2 bases, the J end by 1 base, with 13 bases between. DNA of the CDR3: TGTGCCATCAGTGAGAGGGCCATAGTAGGCACAGATACGCAGTATTTT. This gives the protein CAISERAIVGTDTQYF.

The count of this clone is one. V and J are TRBV5-4 and TRBJ2-7; D not certain. V lost 0 bases and J lost 1, with 8 bases in between. The CDR3 spans 14 residues. CDR1 is SGHNT, CDR2 YYREEE, per germline (reference sequence). The CDR3 spells CASSLGGKSYEQYF. Here the CDR3 DNA reads TGTGCCAGCAGCTTGGGAGGCAAATCCTACGAGCAGTACTTC.

The rearrangement links TRBV4-2 to TRBJ2-7; tentatively, D is TRBD1 or TRBD2 (5 bases each). The germline gives CDR1 LGHNA, CDR2 YNFKEQ. The ends were cut back, 1 base at V and 7 bases at J, with 20 bases in the middle. This CDR3 has 16 amino acids. The CDR3 reads CASSQGGRGWAGEQYF. In DNA, the CDR3 is TGTGCCAGCAGCCAAGGGGGTAGGGGTTGGGCGGGTGAGCAGTACTTC.

This clone has a single count. CDR3 sequence (DNA): TGCGCCAGCAGCCAAGATAGGGACAGGAGGGAAGCTTTCTTT. Its protein is CASSQDRDRREAFF. The chain links TRBV4-3 to TRBJ1-1, with 8 nucleotides matching TRBD1. This CDR3 is 14 amino acids long. Germline V gene sequence: CDR1 LGHNA, CDR2 YSLEER. V was clipped by 0 bases and J by 8 bases; unmatched bases: 5.

CDR3 DNA: TGTGCCAGCAGGGAGACTAGCGGGGGTCTCTGGTGGTATTTT. As protein: CASRETSGGLWWYF. The rearrangement links TRBV27 to TRBJ2-3; TRBD2 matches 12 bases. CDR3 length equals 14 residues. V shed 6 bases, J shed 14 bases, and the junction held 12 bases outside the gene matches. Looked up from germline, CDR1 is MNHEY and CDR2 is SMNVEV (reference sequence).

The J gene is TRBJ2-7, the V gene TRBV7-8; TRBD1 matches at 10 bases. CDR1 and CDR2 (germline): SGHVS, FQNEAQ. CDR3 length: 15 amino acids. Trimming removed 5 bases from V and 6 bases from J; junction bases left unmatched: 10. The CDR3 DNA sequence: TGTGCCAGCAGCGCTACCGGGACAGGGGTTCTCGAGCAGTACTTC. Residues: CASSATGTGVLEQYF. Combining the CDR3 with reference TRBV7-8 and TRBJ2-7 gives the whole variable domain GAGVSQSPRYKVAKRGQDVALRCDPISGHVSLFWYQQALGQGPEFLTYFQNEAQLDKSGLPSDRFFAERPEGSVSTLKIQRTQQEDSAVYLCASSATGTGVLEQYFGPGTRLTVT.

The V and J genes are TRBV10-3 and TRBJ1-2; possibly TRBD1 for D (6 bases). V lost 8 bases and J 4 bases, leaving 8 bases between the germline ends. CDR3 length: 11 residues. CDR1 and CDR2 (germline): ENHRY, SYGVKD. CDR3 DNA sequence: TGTGCCATCGGACAGACCTATGGCTACACCTTC. Amino acids: CAIGQTYGYTF.

CDR3 amino acids: CASSPQGGGSTDTQYF. In DNA, the CDR3 is TGTGCCAGCAGCCCCCAGGGGGGTGGAAGCACAGATACGCAGTATTTT. The chain joins TRBV11-3 to TRBJ2-3; tentatively, D is TRBD1 (7 bases). CDR3 length: 16 residues. The germline CDR1 and CDR2 sequences are SGHNT and YENEEA. The ends were cut back, 5 bases at V and 0 bases at J, with 15 bases in the middle.

The chain links TRBV11-3 to TRBJ2-2; 7 positions match TRBD2. CDR1 SGHNT and CDR2 YENEEA come from the germline V gene. CDR3 size: 15 residues. V lost 2 bases to trimming and J lost 3 bases; unmatched junction nucleotides: 3. CDR3 coding DNA: TGTGCCAGCAGCTTAAGTGGGAGGGACACCGGGGAGCTGTTTTTT. It codes for CASSLSGRDTGELFF.